Each of the 18 T cell receptor beta chains below was sequenced from the same sample in a study of blood T cell repertoires in COVID-19. Data came from immunoSEQ multiplex PCR; TCRdb stores just in-frame clones and leaves some out. The table lists a few hundred thousand clones, 84% of them singletons. The sample comprised PBMCs or T cells enriched from blood (not recorded which). Source of these receptors: a woman aged 40 to 50 who had recovered from COVID-19.

The chain joins TRBV7-9 to TRBJ1-5; perhaps TRBD1 as D (5 bases). Trimming pared 0 bases from V and 5 bases from J, leaving 8 bases between. Germline lookup yields CDR1 SEHNR and CDR2 FQNEAQ (reference sequence). The CDR3 has 14 amino acids. This CDR3 is CASSLAGEDQPQHF. CDR3 sequence (DNA): TGTGCCAGCAGCTTAGCAGGGGAAGATCAGCCCCAGCATTTT.

This clone was seen once. The CDR3, as DNA: TGTGCCAGCAGCGGACAGGCTGACCTTGAAGCTTTCTTT. It specifies CASSGQADLEAFF. This chain uses TRBV3-1 (or the pseudogene TRBV3-2) with TRBJ1-1, with 7 bases lining up with TRBD1. V lost 5 bases, J lost 7 bases, and 7 bases stayed unmatched. In germline, CDR1 is LGHDT, CDR2 YNNKEL (reference sequence). The CDR3 is made up of 13 amino acids.

This chain links TRBV2 with TRBJ2-3, with no clear D. Germline CDR1 is SNHLY and CDR2 is FYNNEI. V lost 8 bases and J 0 bases, leaving 12 bases between the germline ends. The CDR3 is 14 residues long. The CDR3 loop is CASSFQASTDTQYF. The CDR3 region has the DNA TGTGCCAGCTCTTTCCAGGCAAGCACAGATACGCAGTATTTT.

The chain carries TRBV7-2 and TRBJ2-5; possibly TRBD2 for D (5 bases). This CDR3 has 15 amino acids. Germline V gene sequence: CDR1 SGHTA, CDR2 FQGNSA. Deletions cut 2 bases from V and 2 bases from J, with 12 bases between. CDR3 nucleotides: TGTGCCAGCAGCTTATTGGGGAGCCCGCAAGAGACCCAGTACTTC. It encodes CASSLLGSPQETQYF.

The rearrangement links TRBV30 to TRBJ2-2, with D perhaps TRBD2 (6 bases). With 2 bases removed from V and 5 bases from J, the gap between germline ends came to 15 bases. Germline CDR1 and CDR2: GTSNPN and SVGIG (reference sequence). The CDR3 totals 15 residues. CDR3 sequence reads: CAWSLISAGTGELFF. The CDR3 region has the DNA TGTGCCTGGAGTCTGATTAGCGCGGGGACCGGGGAGCTGTTTTTT.

The chain has TRBV19 and TRBJ2-3, with D uncertain. CDR3 length: 13 amino acids. Germline V gene data show CDR1 as LNHDA and CDR2 as SQIVND (reference sequence). Trimming took 8 bases from V and 2 from J, leaving 11 bases between them. CDR3 amino acids: CASQQLHTDTQYF. CDR3 coding DNA: TGTGCCAGTCAACAGCTGCACACAGATACGCAGTATTTT.

The chain joins TRBV4-2 to TRBJ1-2, with unresolved D. Germline V gene data show CDR1 as LGHNA and CDR2 as YNFKEQ. Trimming took off 3 bases at V and 4 bases at J, with 9 bases between the two ends. The CDR3 totals 13 residues. CDR3 nucleotide sequence: TGTGCCAGCAGCCAGAGGCGGGGCTATGGCTACACCTTC. This encodes CASSQRRGYGYTF.

The chain carries TRBV4-3 and TRBJ2-1, with a tentative D call TRBD2 (6 bases). Per germline, CDR1 LGHNA and CDR2 YSLEER. The length of the CDR3 is 14 residues. V lost 4 bases and J 4 bases, leaving 11 bases between the germline ends. This CDR3 reads CASSLVADYNEQFF. The CDR3, as DNA: TGCGCCAGCAGCCTCGTAGCGGATTACAATGAGCAGTTCTTC.

This clone showed up just a few times. The chain employs TRBV5-6 and TRBJ2-7; TRBD1 matches at 7 bases. Germline values: CDR1 SGHDT, CDR2 YYEEEE. Unmatched junction bases numbered 3, after V lost 4 bases and J lost 2 bases. The CDR3 sequence is 13 residues long. The CDR3 coding sequence is TGTGCCAGCAGCCCGGGACAGACCTACGAGCAGTACTTC. Its protein product is CASSPGQTYEQYF.

This clone was seen more than once but under ten times. V usage is TRBV2 and J usage is TRBJ1-1; D is perhaps TRBD1 (5 bases). The germline V gene has CDR1 SNHLY and CDR2 FYNNEI. CDR3 size: 14 residues. With 4 bases removed from V and 3 bases from J, the gap between germline ends came to 12 bases. CDR3 protein: CASSGTGGDTEAFF. CDR3 sequence (DNA): TGTGCCAGCAGTGGAACAGGCGGGGACACTGAAGCTTTCTTT.

The J gene is TRBJ1-1, the V gene TRBV7-3, with 9 bases matching TRBD1. The CDR3 is made up of 12 amino acids. Germline trimming cut 5 bases from V and 8 bases from J; bases unmatched to any gene: 3. Germline V gene lookup returns CDR1 SGHTA and CDR2 FQGTGA. This CDR3 is CASSPGTGEAFF. CDR3 DNA: TGTGCCAGCAGCCCCGGGACAGGGGAAGCTTTCTTT.

The chain recombines TRBV30 with TRBJ2-2, with 12 bases identical to TRBD2. The V segment lost 1 base and the J segment 4 bases; nucleotides outside the gene matches: 7. Germline V gene lookup returns CDR1 GTSNPN and CDR2 SVGIG (reference sequence). This CDR3 is 17 amino acids long. The CDR3 protein is CAWSAYGLAGTTGELFF. The CDR3 DNA is TGTGCCTGGAGTGCCTACGGACTAGCGGGGACCACCGGGGAGCTGTTTTTT.

The chain carries TRBV10-2 and TRBJ1-1, with a tentative D call TRBD1 (6 bases). V dropped 6 bases and J dropped 4 bases, with 15 bases sitting between them. The germline V gene has CDR1 WSHSY and CDR2 SAAADI. The CDR3 is made up of 14 amino acids. For the CDR3, the DNA is TGCGCCAGCAGGAAGACAGGCGCGGTCACTGAAGCTTTCTTT. Translated: CASRKTGAVTEAFF.

The V gene is TRBV30, the J gene TRBJ2-2; no reliable D call. In germline, CDR1 is GTSNPN, CDR2 SVGIG (reference sequence). The CDR3 consists of 14 residues. Trimming removed 4 bases from V and 1 base from J, with 10 bases in between. The CDR3 DNA sequence: TGTGCCTGGACCCCCGAGCGGAACACCGGGGAGCTGTTTTTT. Translating gives CAWTPERNTGELFF.

Written as DNA, the CDR3 is TGTGCCAGTAGTCCCTTTTCCAGCTACGAGCAGTACTTC. Translated, it gives CASSPFSSYEQYF. The V call is TRBV19, the J call TRBJ2-7, with unresolved D. In germline, CDR1 is LNHDA, CDR2 SQIVND (reference sequence). The CDR3 consists of 13 residues. Between the trimmed V and J ends, which lost 5 bases and 3 bases, there was a span of 11 bases.

This chain uses TRBV7-6 with TRBJ2-2, with a possible D match to TRBD1 (6 bases). Trimming shortened V by 5 bases and J by 6 bases, and 10 bases separated the two germline ends. This CDR3 is 13 amino acids long. Germline V CDR1 and CDR2: SGHVS, FNYEAQ. The CDR3 is CASSTTGSGELFF. The CDR3, as DNA: TGTGCCAGCAGCACCACAGGGTCCGGGGAGCTGTTTTTT.

This clone was counted a few times. The chain couples TRBV28 to TRBJ2-7, with a possible D match to TRBD1 (5 bases). Germline V gene lookup returns CDR1 MDHEN and CDR2 SYDVKM. The CDR3 is made up of 15 amino acids. Trimming pared 2 bases from V and 5 bases from J, leaving 16 bases between. The CDR3 region is CASSLLLSGANEQYF. For the CDR3, the DNA is TGTGCCAGCAGTTTACTCTTGTCTGGGGCCAACGAGCAGTACTTC.

The chain recombines TRBV28 with TRBJ2-2; D might be TRBD1 (5 bases). The CDR3 length is 13 residues. Looked up from germline, CDR1 is MDHEN and CDR2 is SYDVKM. V lost 8 bases to trimming and J lost 2 bases, with 9 bases between them. The chain's CDR3 is CASFDRNTGELFF. The CDR3 nucleotides are TGTGCCAGCTTCGACAGAAACACCGGGGAGCTGTTTTTT.